Listed below are T cell receptor beta chains from one sample, sequenced in a study of T cell repertoires in cytomegalovirus infection. TCRdb analysed the reads with MiXCR anew, one entry per CDR3 protein. The repertoire has hundreds of thousands of distinct CDR3 sequences, roughly 16% of them found once; the top ten carry about 12%. The specimen was PBMCs. Every receptor here comes from a human donor in good health (CMV status not recorded). Some clones in this sample may be carry-over from other donors' samples. Both conserved end residues are part of each CDR3. The D gene is left open where the match is weak. The size of a clone is reported for some rows only, either as once, few or many, or as a class for expanded clones.

TGTGCCACCAGTGATCCCAGGGAACTCGCGAACACCGGGGAGCTGTTTTTT | CATSDPRELANTGELFF | TRBJ2-2 | . | . | TRBV24-1
TGTGCCAGCAGCTTACGACAGGGGGCCACCGGGGAGCTGTTTTTT | CASSLRQGATGELFF | TRBJ2-2 | . | TRBD1 | TRBV7-9
TGTGCCAGCAGTTACTCCGGCAGGCCCGGTTACGAGCAGTACTTC | CASSYSGRPGYEQYF | TRBJ2-7 | few | . | TRBV6-5
TGCGCCAGCAGCCCGAACCGCCTGGGCTATGGCTACACCTTC | CASSPNRLGYGYTF | TRBJ1-2 | . | . | TRBV4-3
TGTGCCAACAGCTATACAGGGGGGACCTACGAGCAGTACTTC | CANSYTGGTYEQYF | TRBJ2-7 | . | TRBD1 | TRBV7-2
TGTGCCAGCAGTCCAAGGGACACCCACTACGAGTACTTC | CASSPRDTHYEYF | TRBJ2-7 | . | . | TRBV12-3/TRBV12-4
TGTGCCAGCAGCTTAGCGATGTGGGGTGGTGAGACCCAGTACTTC | CASSLAMWGGETQYF | TRBJ2-5 | many | . | TRBV7-2
TGTGCCAGCAGCCAAGAAGGAGGACCGGGACAGGCATATGGCTACACCTTC | CASSQEGGPGQAYGYTF | TRBJ1-2 | . | TRBD1 | TRBV4-2
TGTGCCAGCAGTTTATACGGGGGTAGTGAAGCTTTCTTT | CASSLYGGSEAFF | TRBJ1-1 | many | . | TRBV27
TGTGCCAGCATGGCACCCGGCTGGAACACTGAAGCTTTCTTT | CASMAPGWNTEAFF | TRBJ1-1 | . | . | TRBV28
TGTGCCAGTAGGGGGGGGAGTGAAAAACTGTTTTTT | CASRGGSEKLFF | TRBJ1-4 | few | . | TRBV27
TGTGCCAGCAGCTTAGATCCAGGTTACGGAGAGACCCAGTACTTC | CASSLDPGYGETQYF | TRBJ2-5 | many | . | TRBV11-2
TGTGCCAGCAGCTACATCCTAGACAGCTCCAATGAGCAGTTCTTC | CASSYILDSSNEQFF | TRBJ2-1 | few | . | TRBV7-8
TGCAGTGCTAGAGGACTACAAGGGGCGGTCAATCAGCCCCAGCATTTT | CSARGLQGAVNQPQHF | TRBJ1-5 | . | . | TRBV20-1
TGTGCCAGCAGTTTGGAAAGGACTCTCAGGGGCGAGCAGTACTTC | CASSLERTLRGEQYF | TRBJ2-7 | . | . | TRBV28
TGCAGTGCTGAACGCGGACAGTCGGACACCTACGAGCAGTACTTC | CSAERGQSDTYEQYF | TRBJ2-7 | . | . | TRBV20-1
TGTGCCAGCAGTCCTAGTTATGGCTACACCTTC | CASSPSYGYTF | TRBJ1-2 | many | . | TRBV28
TGTGCCAGCAGTCGCAGCGGGGTCTACGAGCAGTACTTC | CASSRSGVYEQYF | TRBJ2-7 | . | TRBD2 | TRBV6-2/TRBV6-3
TGTGCCAGCTCACAGGGACAGAGCTCTGGAAACACCATATATTTT | CASSQGQSSGNTIYF | TRBJ1-3 | few | TRBD1 | TRBV18
TGTGCCAGCAGCCCACGCGGCGGGGCGGGTCAAGAGACCCAGTACTTC | CASSPRGGAGQETQYF | TRBJ2-5 | few | . | TRBV11-2
TGTGCCAGCAGTTTATCGAATATGGCTGGCTACACCTTC | CASSLSNMAGYTF | TRBJ1-2 | . | . | TRBV27
TGTGCCAGCAGCTTAACACCGGGCCGCTTTAGGCCAATGGCCCAGCATTTT | CASSLTPGRFRPMAQHF | TRBJ1-5 | many | . | TRBV7-2
TGTGCCAGCAGCTTAGGGGCTGCGACCTACAATGAGCAGTTCTTC | CASSLGAATYNEQFF | TRBJ2-1 | many | . | TRBV7-6
TGTGCCAGCAGTGAACGCCCGGGACAGGGCGATGAAAAACTGTTTTTT | CASSERPGQGDEKLFF | TRBJ1-4 | many | TRBD1 | TRBV25-1
TGCGCCAGCAGCCGAGAGGCCCGACAGGGAAACACCGGGGAGCTGTTTTTT | CASSREARQGNTGELFF | TRBJ2-2 | many | TRBD1 | TRBV4-1
TGTGCCAGCAGTTCCGAGGAACTTGTACAGGGTTTCAACACTGAAGCTTTCTTT | CASSSEELVQGFNTEAFF | TRBJ1-1 | many | . | TRBV28
TGTGCCAGCAGCACGCGAAGGGTTACAGGGACTCCCCGCGAGCAGTACTTC | CASSTRRVTGTPREQYF | TRBJ2-7 | many | . | TRBV7-9
TGTGCCAGCAGGCCCGACGGGAACACCGGGGAGCTGTTTTTT | CASRPDGNTGELFF | TRBJ2-2 | . | . | TRBV2
TGTGCCAGCAGCTTAAGGTTGGGGAGCAATCAGCCCCAGCATTTT | CASSLRLGSNQPQHF | TRBJ1-5 | many | . | TRBV7-2
TGTGCCAGCAGTCGCCGACAGGGAGCGGGGGAGCAGTACTTC | CASSRRQGAGEQYF | TRBJ2-7 | many | . | TRBV28
TGCAGTGCTAAGATAGGGACAGGGACAGATACGCAGTATTTT | CSAKIGTGTDTQYF | TRBJ2-3 | . | TRBD1 | TRBV20-1
TGTGCCAGCAGCTTAGGCCTCGTGACAGATACGCAGTATTTT | CASSLGLVTDTQYF | TRBJ2-3 | . | . | TRBV13
TGTGCCAGCAGCTTAAGACTAGCGGGGGAGCTAGCCAAAAACATTCAGTACTTC | CASSLRLAGELAKNIQYF | TRBJ2-4 | . | TRBD2 | TRBV11-2
TGTGCCAGCAGTCTTGGACTATGGGGCGATGAGCAGTTCTTC | CASSLGLWGDEQFF | TRBJ2-1 | . | . | TRBV12-3/TRBV12-4
TGTGCCAGCAGCCCACAACCAGGGATGATAAACATTCAGTACTTC | CASSPQPGMINIQYF | TRBJ2-4 | . | . | TRBV11-2
TGTGCCAGCAGTCCCCCGGAAGGAGCCTATAATTCACCCCTCCACTTT | CASSPPEGAYNSPLHF | TRBJ1-6 | many | . | TRBV12-3/TRBV12-4
TGTGCCAGCAGTGACCAGGGACTGAACACTGAAGCTTTCTTT | CASSDQGLNTEAFF | TRBJ1-1 | many | . | TRBV6-1
TGTGCCAGCAGTGACCATCAGGAGAACTATGGCTACACCTTC | CASSDHQENYGYTF | TRBJ1-2 | many | . | TRBV25-1
TGTGCCAGCAGCTTAACTGCTAGCGGAAACACCGGGGAGCTGTTTTTT | CASSLTASGNTGELFF | TRBJ2-2 | many | TRBD2 | TRBV7-6
TGTGCCAGCAGCTTAAGCACTCGCGATGAGCAGTTCTTC | CASSLSTRDEQFF | TRBJ2-1 | many | . | TRBV7-6
TGCGCCAGCAGCCCGACCCGACAGGGCACAGATACGCAGTATTTT | CASSPTRQGTDTQYF | TRBJ2-3 | few | . | TRBV5-1
TGTGCCAGCAGCTTGCACGGGACAGGGGATGGCTACACCTTC | CASSLHGTGDGYTF | TRBJ1-2 | many | TRBD1 | TRBV7-2
TGTGCCAGCAGCTTAGAGTACAGGGGAAATTCACCCCTCCACTTT | CASSLEYRGNSPLHF | TRBJ1-6 | . | TRBD1 | TRBV7-3
TGTGCCAGCAGCTTATTTCCGGGGACCCTAGCCAAAAACATTCAGTACTTC | CASSLFPGTLAKNIQYF | TRBJ2-4 | many | . | TRBV7-2
TGCGCCAGCAGCCACGGGACAGGTCAGGACGAGCAGTACTTC | CASSHGTGQDEQYF | TRBJ2-7 | . | TRBD1 | TRBV5-1
TGTGCCAGCAGTGGATTGGAATATGGCTACACCTTC | CASSGLEYGYTF | TRBJ1-2 | few | . | TRBV28
TGCAGTGCTAGACGGGCTAGCGGGTCCTACGAGCAGTACTTC | CSARRASGSYEQYF | TRBJ2-7 | few | TRBD2 | TRBV20-1
TGTGCCAGCAGCTTAATTGGTACACCCGATACGCAGTATTTT | CASSLIGTPDTQYF | TRBJ2-3 | . | . | TRBV7-2
TGTGCCAGCACTCTGGGGGTAAAGGACACTGAAGCTTTCTTT | CASTLGVKDTEAFF | TRBJ1-1 | few | . | TRBV5-4
TGCGCCAGCAGCCAAGTGTCACTTGGAAACACCATATATTTT | CASSQVSLGNTIYF | TRBJ1-3 | many | . | TRBV4-1
TGTGCCAGTAGTATCCCCGGACTAGCGGAAGAGACCCAGTACTTC | CASSIPGLAEETQYF | TRBJ2-5 | . | TRBD2 | TRBV19
TGTGCCAGCAGCGTAACACAGACTAGCGGGGGATACAATGAGCAGTTCTTC | CASSVTQTSGGYNEQFF | TRBJ2-1 | . | TRBD2 | TRBV9
TGTGCCAGCTCACCCGGGGGGCTCGCGGAGCAGTTCTTC | CASSPGGLAEQFF | TRBJ2-1 | . | . | TRBV18
TGTGCCAGCAGCCCGGGGACAGGAATGTCACCCCTCCACTTT | CASSPGTGMSPLHF | TRBJ1-6 | many | TRBD1 | TRBV7-2
TGTGCCAGCACCCGACAGGGCGATGGCTACACCTTC | CASTRQGDGYTF | TRBJ1-2 | many | TRBD1 | TRBV7-9
TGTGCCAGCCGCACAGGGGGCTTCTACAATGAGCAGTTCTTC | CASRTGGFYNEQFF | TRBJ2-1 | many | TRBD1 | TRBV7-8
TGTGCCAGCAGCTTATCTCTAGCGGGGGCCGGGGATACGCAGTATTTT | CASSLSLAGAGDTQYF | TRBJ2-3 | many | TRBD2 | TRBV7-2
TGTGCCAGCAGTTTGACCTGGACGGCGACTAATGAAAAACTGTTTTTT | CASSLTWTATNEKLFF | TRBJ1-4 | few | . | TRBV2
TGCAGCGCCGCGGGCCCATCGAACACTGAAGCTTTCTTT | CSAAGPSNTEAFF | TRBJ1-1 | . | . | TRBV29-1
TGTGCCAGCAGCAGGGCAGGTTCGAACACTGAAGCTTTCTTT | CASSRAGSNTEAFF | TRBJ1-1 | many | . | TRBV7-2